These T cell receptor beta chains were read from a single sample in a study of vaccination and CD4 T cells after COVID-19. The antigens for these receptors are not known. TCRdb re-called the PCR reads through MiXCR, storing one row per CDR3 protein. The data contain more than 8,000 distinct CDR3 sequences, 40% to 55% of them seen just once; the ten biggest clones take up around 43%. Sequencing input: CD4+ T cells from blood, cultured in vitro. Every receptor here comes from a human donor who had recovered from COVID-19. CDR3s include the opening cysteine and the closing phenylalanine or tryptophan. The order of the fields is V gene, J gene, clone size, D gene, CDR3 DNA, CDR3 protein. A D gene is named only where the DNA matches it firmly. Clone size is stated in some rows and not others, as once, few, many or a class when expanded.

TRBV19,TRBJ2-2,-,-,TGTGCCAGTAGTGCCGGATTGGGGCTAGCGAGTGGTGGCACCGGGGAGCTGTTTTTT,CASSAGLGLASGGTGELFF
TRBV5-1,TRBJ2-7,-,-,TGCGCCAGCAGCCCAGGTGGCTACTTACGATACGAGCAGTACTTC,CASSPGGYLRYEQYF
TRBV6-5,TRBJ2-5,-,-,TGTGCCAGCAGTTACGGGGTTCAACAGACCCAGTACTTC,CASSYGVQQTQYF
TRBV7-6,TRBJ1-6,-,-,TGTGCCAGCAGCCAAACTGGGATGGGGGAGGCACCCCTCCACTTT,CASSQTGMGEAPLHF
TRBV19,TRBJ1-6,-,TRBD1,TGTGCCAGTAGTATACGGGACAGGGATAATTCACCCCTCCACTTT,CASSIRDRDNSPLHF
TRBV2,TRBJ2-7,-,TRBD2,TGTGCCAGCAGTGGACTTAGCGGGGCCCAAGGAGAGCAGTACTTC,CASSGLSGAQGEQYF
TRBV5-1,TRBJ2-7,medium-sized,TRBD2,TGCGCCAGCAGCCCCAGGACTAGCGGGATATACGAGCAGTACTTC,CASSPRTSGIYEQYF
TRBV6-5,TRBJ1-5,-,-,TGTGCCAGCAGTTACTCGACAGACGGGAATCAGCCCCAGCATTTT,CASSYSTDGNQPQHF
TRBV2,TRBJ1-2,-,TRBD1,TGTGCCAGCTATAACAGGGGCGAAGAGGGCTACACCTTC,CASYNRGEEGYTF
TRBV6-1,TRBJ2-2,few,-,TGTGCCAGCAGTGAAGAGGTGAACACCGGGGAGCTGTTTTTT,CASSEEVNTGELFF
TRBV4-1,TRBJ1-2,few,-,TGCGCCAGCAGCCAAGGCCAGGGATTCAGTACCTATGGCTACACCTTC,CASSQGQGFSTYGYTF
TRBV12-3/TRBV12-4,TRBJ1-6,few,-,TGTGCCAGCAGTTTCCGACCGTGGACCTTGCTTCGTAATTCACCCCTCCACTTT,CASSFRPWTLLRNSPLHF
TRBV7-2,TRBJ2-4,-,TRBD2,TGTGCCAGCAGCTTAGCGAGGACGGGGGGACAGTACTTC,CASSLARTGGQYF
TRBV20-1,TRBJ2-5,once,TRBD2,TGCAGTGCTAGAGGAGCTACGGGAGGAGAGACCCAGTACTTC,CSARGATGGETQYF
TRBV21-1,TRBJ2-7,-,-,TGTGCCAGCAGCAAAGGTCCCAGGGAGGCTGGAGAGCAGTACTTC,CASSKGPREAGEQYF
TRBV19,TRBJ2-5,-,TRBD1,TGTGCCAGTAGTCGACGACAGGGCCTCCAAGAGACCCAGTACTTC,CASSRRQGLQETQYF
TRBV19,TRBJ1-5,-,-,TGTGCCAGTAGTATAATTCCGGGGCCCTATAGCAATCAGCCCCAGCATTTT,CASSIIPGPYSNQPQHF
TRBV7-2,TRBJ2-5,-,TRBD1,TGTGCCAGCAGCTTAGTGCGAGGGGGCGCAGAGACCCAGTACTTC,CASSLVRGGAETQYF
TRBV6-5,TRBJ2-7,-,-,TGTGCCAGCAGTTACAGCGGTACCTACGAGCAGTACTTC,CASSYSGTYEQYF
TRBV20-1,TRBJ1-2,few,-,TGCAGTGCTAAGAGGGGGGTTAGCTATGGCTACACCTTC,CSAKRGVSYGYTF
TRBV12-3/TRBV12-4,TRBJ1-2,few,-,TGTGCCAGCAGGCCGGGACAATGGGCGGGCTACACCTTC,CASRPGQWAGYTF
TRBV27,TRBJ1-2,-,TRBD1,TGTGCCAGCAGTTTAGGGGGACAGCCTTATGGCTACACCTTC,CASSLGGQPYGYTF
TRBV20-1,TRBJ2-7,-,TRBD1,TGCAGTGCTAGCCGCCTCGACAGGGTTAGCTCCTACGAGCAGTACTTC,CSASRLDRVSSYEQYF
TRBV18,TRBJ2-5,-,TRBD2,TGTGCCAGCTCACCTGGGACTAGGGGGGAAGAGACCCAGTACTTC,CASSPGTRGEETQYF
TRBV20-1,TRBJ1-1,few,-,TGCGTTATTGGGGACACTGAAGCTTTCTTT,CVIGDTEAFF
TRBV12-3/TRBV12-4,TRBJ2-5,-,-,TGTGCCAGCAGTTTGTGGGGGGGCGGGGAGACCCAGTACTTC,CASSLWGGGETQYF
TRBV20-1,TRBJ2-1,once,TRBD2,TGCAGTGCAAATCCGGGACTAGCGTACAATGAGCAGTTCTTC,CSANPGLAYNEQFF
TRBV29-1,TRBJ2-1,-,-,TGCAGCGTTGTCGGGCGACTCTATTACAATGAGCAGTTCTTC,CSVVGRLYYNEQFF
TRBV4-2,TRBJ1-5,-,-,TGTGCCAGCAGCCCAGCCCTTTGGATCCGGCCAGGGGCGCAGAGCAATCAGCCCCAGCATTTT,CASSPALWIRPGAQSNQPQHF
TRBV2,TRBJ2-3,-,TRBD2,TGTGCCAGCATAGCGGGGGGATACGAACCAGATACGCAGTATTTT,CASIAGGYEPDTQYF
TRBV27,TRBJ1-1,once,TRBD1,TGTGCCAGCAGTCTGAACAGGGGAGAGAACACTGAAGCTTTCTTT,CASSLNRGENTEAFF
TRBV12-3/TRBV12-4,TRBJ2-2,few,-,TGTGCCAGCAGTGTGTGGCGGAACACCGGGGAGCTGTTTTTT,CASSVWRNTGELFF
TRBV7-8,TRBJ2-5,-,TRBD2,TGTGCCAGCAGCTTAGTTTATCTGGGGGGGAGCTCGGAGACCCAGTACTTC,CASSLVYLGGSSETQYF
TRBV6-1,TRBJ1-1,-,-,TGTGCCAGCAGCCCCGGGCAGGGGAAGGGGTACACTGAAGCTTTCTTT,CASSPGQGKGYTEAFF
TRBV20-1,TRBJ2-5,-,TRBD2,TGCAGTGCTAGAGATCCGGGAGGCGTCCGAGAGACCCAGTACTTC,CSARDPGGVRETQYF
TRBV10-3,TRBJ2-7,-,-,TGTGCCATCAGTTACGGACACGGATACGAGCAGTACTTC,CAISYGHGYEQYF
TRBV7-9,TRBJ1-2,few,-,TGTGCCAGCAGCGGGCGGGACACCGAGGGCAACTATGGCTACACCTTC,CASSGRDTEGNYGYTF
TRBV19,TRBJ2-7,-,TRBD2,TGTGCCAGTAGTATGGCCGGGCGGGATTCGGGGGGAATCTACGAGCAGTACTTC,CASSMAGRDSGGIYEQYF
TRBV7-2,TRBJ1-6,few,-,TGTGCCAGCAGCTTAGAGGATCCGGTAAATTCACCCCTCCACTTT,CASSLEDPVNSPLHF
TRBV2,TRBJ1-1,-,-,TGTGCCAGCAGACTGAGGTCCCAGGGAGATGAAGCTTTCTTT,CASRLRSQGDEAFF
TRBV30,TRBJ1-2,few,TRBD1,TGTGCCTGGAGGGGGGACAGCCAGTTGGGTGGCTACACCTTC,CAWRGDSQLGGYTF
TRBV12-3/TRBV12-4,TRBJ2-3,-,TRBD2,TGTGCCAGCAGAGACACACTAGCGTTGAAGGGATCAGATACGCAGTATTTT,CASRDTLALKGSDTQYF
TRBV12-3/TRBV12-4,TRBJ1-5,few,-,TGTGCCAGCAGTTTGAGCAGAATCAAACAGCCCCAGCATTTT,CASSLSRIKQPQHF
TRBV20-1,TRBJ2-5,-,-,TGCAGTGCTAGGAACCAAGAGACCCAGTACTTC,CSARNQETQYF
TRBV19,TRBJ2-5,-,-,TGTGCCAGTAGTATTTCTCAGGGGCAAGAGACCCAGTACTTC,CASSISQGQETQYF
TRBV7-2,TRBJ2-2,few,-,TGTGCCAGCAGCTGGACCTACACCGGGGAGCTGTTTTTT,CASSWTYTGELFF
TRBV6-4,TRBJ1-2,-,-,TGTGCCAGCAGTGACTCATTTATCGTGACAGAAGGTTACGATGGCTACACCTTC,CASSDSFIVTEGYDGYTF
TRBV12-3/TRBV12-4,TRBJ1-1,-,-,TGTGCCAGCAGTTTTTACACGGCTGAAGCTTTCTTT,CASSFYTAEAFF
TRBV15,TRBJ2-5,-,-,TGTGCCACCAGCAGAGCTAGAACAGTTTCCCAAGAGACCCAGTACTTC,CATSRARTVSQETQYF
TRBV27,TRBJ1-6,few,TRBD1,TGTGCCAGCAGTTTATCCGGGACAGTCTATAATTCACCCCTCCACTTT,CASSLSGTVYNSPLHF
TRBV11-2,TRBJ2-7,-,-,TGTGCCAGCAGCTTAGTATCCAGGGGTACCTACGAGCAGTACTTC,CASSLVSRGTYEQYF
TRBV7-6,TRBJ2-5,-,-,TGTGCCAGCAGCTTAGGGGCCGGGGGAGAGACCCAGTACTTC,CASSLGAGGETQYF
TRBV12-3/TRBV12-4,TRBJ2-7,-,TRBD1,TGTGCCAGCAGTTTCCGGGACAGCTCCTACGAGCAGTACTTC,CASSFRDSSYEQYF
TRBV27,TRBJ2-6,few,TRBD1,TGTGCCAGCAGTACCATTCGACAGGGGGGGGGCTCTGGGGCCAACGTCCTGACTTTC,CASSTIRQGGGSGANVLTF
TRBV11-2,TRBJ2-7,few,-,TGTGCCAGCAGCTTAATAAAACGGGAGTTCTTGTGGGAGCAGTACTTC,CASSLIKREFLWEQYF
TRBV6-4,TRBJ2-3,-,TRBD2,TGTGCCAGCAGTGACAGCGGGGACACAGATACGCAGTATTTT,CASSDSGDTDTQYF
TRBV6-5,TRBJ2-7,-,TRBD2,TGTGCCAGCAGTTACACCCCCATGGGGGGGGGTAACGAGCAGTACTTC,CASSYTPMGGGNEQYF
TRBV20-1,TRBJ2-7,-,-,TGCAGTGCTAAGGGAGACCGACCAACCTACGAGCAGTACTTC,CSAKGDRPTYEQYF
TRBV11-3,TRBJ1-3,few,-,TGTGCCAGCAGCTTAGACAGGATCTCTGGAAACACCATATATTTT,CASSLDRISGNTIYF
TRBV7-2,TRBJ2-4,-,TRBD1,TGTGCCAGCAGCTTAGCGGGGACAGCCCAAAACATTCAGTACTTC,CASSLAGTAQNIQYF